A selection of T cell receptor beta chains follows, all from one sample in a study of cytomegalovirus exposure and HLA in healthy donors. Produced via immunoSEQ multiplex PCR; TCRdb's table is partial and in-frame only. The sample contains around 130,000 clones, approximately 70% of which appear only once. The sequenced sample consisted of PBMCs. The receptors were sampled from a man between 18 and 35 years old in good health and CMV-seronegative. The CDR3 runs from the conserved cysteine through the conserved F or W. Fields, in order: D gene, V gene, J gene, clone size, CDR3 protein, CDR3 DNA. A D gene is named only where the DNA matches it firmly. Rows give clone size only sometimes, using once, few, many, or a class for an expanded clone.

TRBD1	TRBV28	TRBJ2-3	.	CASSPLTGGSADTQYF	TGTGCCAGCAGCCCTCTAACAGGGGGTTCTGCAGATACGCAGTATTTT
.	TRBV27	TRBJ2-1	.	CAQGLATYNEQFF	TGTGCCCAGGGGCTAGCCACCTACAATGAGCAGTTCTTC
.	TRBV28	TRBJ2-7	few	CASSLTRSSYEQYF	TGTGCCAGCAGCTTGACTCGGAGCTCCTACGAGCAGTACTTC
TRBD1	TRBV19	TRBJ2-7	.	CASSDQFPGTARAPYEQYF	TGTGCCAGTAGTGATCAATTTCCCGGGACAGCCAGAGCCCCCTACGAGCAGTACTTC
.	TRBV21-1	TRBJ1-5	few	CASSNRRQGSVDQPQHF	TGTGCCAGCAGCAATCGCAGACAGGGCTCAGTGGATCAGCCCCAGCATTTT
.	TRBV15	TRBJ2-7	once	CATSRDLGGEQYF	TGTGCCACCAGCAGAGATCTTGGAGGCGAGCAGTACTTC
TRBD1	TRBV10-3	TRBJ1-5	.	CAIRATGEDQPQHF	TGTGCCATCAGGGCAACAGGGGAGGATCAGCCCCAGCATTTT
TRBD2	TRBV18	TRBJ2-7	few	CASSPGGTYEQYF	TGTGCCAGCTCACCGGGAGGGACCTACGAGCAGTACTTC
.	TRBV7-9	TRBJ2-3	.	CASSFSVGLHTDTQYF	TGTGCCAGCAGCTTCTCGGTGGGACTCCACACAGATACGCAGTATTTT
.	TRBV19	TRBJ1-4	.	CASRIIDTSNEKLFF	TGTGCCAGTAGAATCATAGACACCTCTAATGAAAAACTGTTTTTT
TRBD2	TRBV30	TRBJ2-3	.	CAWSVLTSGHTDTQYF	TGTGCCTGGAGTGTTCTGACTAGCGGACACACAGATACGCAGTATTTT
TRBD2	TRBV7-6	TRBJ2-7	few	CASSSRLAGVGGYEQYF	TGTGCCAGCAGCTCCAGACTAGCGGGAGTGGGCGGTTACGAGCAGTACTTC
.	TRBV6-6	TRBJ1-5	few	CASKNGGGQPQHF	TGTGCCAGCAAAAACGGAGGCGGTCAGCCCCAGCATTTT
TRBD1	TRBV5-6	TRBJ1-2	few	CASSGTGLDYGYTF	TGTGCCAGCTCGGGGACAGGGCTAGACTATGGCTACACCTTC
.	TRBV7-9	TRBJ1-2	few	CASSLVGSLSGGYGYTF	TGTGCCAGCAGCTTAGTAGGTTCACTTTCGGGGGGCTATGGCTACACCTTC
.	TRBV19	TRBJ1-1	.	CASSINRVEEAFF	TGTGCCAGTAGTATCAACAGGGTGGAGGAAGCTTTCTTT
TRBD1	TRBV30	TRBJ2-7	once	CAWSTGGPYEQYF	TGTGCCTGGTCAACAGGGGGACCCTACGAGCAGTACTTC
TRBD1	TRBV6-5	TRBJ2-2	.	CASTILQGPGELFF	TGTGCCAGCACCATTCTACAGGGGCCCGGGGAGCTGTTTTTT
.	TRBV7-9	TRBJ2-3	.	CASRSADTQYF	TGTGCCAGCAGAAGCGCAGATACGCAGTATTTT
.	TRBV27	TRBJ1-1	.	CASSLSQALNTEAFF	TGTGCCAGCAGTTTATCACAGGCCCTGAACACTGAAGCTTTCTTT
TRBD1	TRBV5-4	TRBJ2-1	once	CASTTGGSSYNEQFF	TGTGCCAGCACTACAGGGGGCTCTTCCTACAATGAGCAGTTCTTC
.	TRBV19	TRBJ2-3	.	CASSIRQTPSTDTQYF	TGTGCCAGTAGTATACGACAGACTCCTAGCACAGATACGCAGTATTTT
.	TRBV10-3	TRBJ1-1	few	CAISGGRVRNTEAFF	TGTGCCATCAGTGGAGGCAGGGTTCGAAACACTGAAGCTTTCTTT
TRBD1	TRBV7-8	TRBJ1-1	.	CASSSQGVNTEAFF	TGTGCCAGCAGCTCACAGGGGGTGAACACTGAAGCTTTCTTT
.	TRBV28	TRBJ1-5	.	CASSLITVNQPQHF	TGTGCCAGCAGTTTAATTACAGTGAATCAGCCCCAGCATTTT
.	TRBV27	TRBJ1-2	.	CASSLGGGDGYTF	TGTGCCAGCAGCCTTGGGGGGGGAGATGGCTACACCTTC
TRBD2	TRBV29-1	TRBJ2-1	.	CSVGGGGSYNEQFF	TGCAGCGTTGGGGGTGGCGGGAGTTACAATGAGCAGTTCTTC
TRBD1	TRBV5-1	TRBJ1-4	.	CASSTTGGVTNEKLFF	TGCGCCAGCAGCACGACAGGGGGCGTTACTAATGAAAAACTGTTTTTT
TRBD2	TRBV2	TRBJ2-7	few	CASRGASGGKHEQYF	TGTGCCAGCAGGGGGGCTAGCGGGGGGAAACACGAGCAGTACTTC
TRBD1	TRBV7-2	TRBJ2-7	.	CASSLDGTGSYEQYF	TGTGCCAGCAGCCTAGACGGGACAGGGTCCTACGAGCAGTACTTC
TRBD1	TRBV19	TRBJ2-7	.	CASSTRQGNSYEQYF	TGTGCCAGTAGTACCAGACAGGGTAACTCCTACGAGCAGTACTTC
TRBD1	TRBV25-1	TRBJ2-7	.	CASSEPTGQGRHEQYF	TGTGCCAGCAGTGAACCTACCGGACAGGGACGTCACGAGCAGTACTTC
TRBD1	TRBV7-2	TRBJ1-2	.	CASSPRQGPSSYGYTF	TGTGCCAGCAGCCCGAGACAGGGCCCTTCATCCTATGGCTACACCTTC
.	TRBV7-9	TRBJ2-7	.	CASTPKGREAPPYEQYF	TGTGCCAGCACCCCCAAGGGTAGGGAGGCGCCCCCCTACGAGCAGTACTTC
TRBD1	TRBV7-9	TRBJ1-2	once	CASSLGTGYGYTF	TGTGCCAGCAGCTTAGGGACAGGGTATGGCTACACCTTC
.	TRBV5-4	TRBJ2-1	.	CASSSRGEQFF	TGTGCCAGCAGCTCCCGGGGTGAGCAGTTCTTC
TRBD1	TRBV7-6	TRBJ2-7	.	CASSFGTDYEQYF	TGTGCCAGCAGCTTCGGGACAGACTACGAGCAGTACTTC
TRBD1	TRBV29-1	TRBJ1-2	.	CSVRQGDGYTF	TGCAGCGTCCGACAGGGTGACGGCTACACCTTC
.	TRBV28	TRBJ1-2	.	CATQEAALNGYTF	TGTGCCACCCAAGAGGCAGCTCTTAATGGCTACACCTTC
TRBD1	TRBV29-1	TRBJ2-7	.	CSVEPGDSYEQYF	TGCAGCGTTGAACCTGGGGACAGCTACGAGCAGTACTTC
.	TRBV10-3	TRBJ2-7	.	CAISRDTTYEQYF	TGTGCCATTTCAAGGGACACAACCTACGAGCAGTACTTC
.	TRBV5-6	TRBJ2-6	few	CASSSGHLYSGANVLTF	TGTGCCAGCAGCTCGGGACACTTGTACTCTGGGGCCAACGTCCTGACTTTC
.	TRBV27	TRBJ1-1	.	CAVLRDNLTPAFF	TGTGCCGTCCTTAGGGACAACCTAACCCCCGCTTTCTTT
.	TRBV13	TRBJ1-2	.	CASSTSRAGGYGYTF	TGTGCCAGCAGCACTAGCCGGGCCGGCGGCTATGGCTACACCTTC
TRBD2	TRBV11-3	TRBJ2-7	.	CASSLTSGREQYF	TGTGCCAGCAGCTTAACTAGCGGCCGCGAGCAGTACTTC
.	TRBV7-9	TRBJ2-3	.	CASSPGRGAIGTDTQYF	TGTGCCAGCAGTCCCGGCCGGGGGGCAATAGGGACAGATACGCAGTATTTT
.	TRBV27	TRBJ2-1	.	CASSLRLFSYNEQFF	TGTGCCAGCAGTTTGAGATTGTTCTCCTACAATGAGCAGTTCTTC
TRBD2	TRBV7-8	TRBJ2-7	.	CASSLVGGGLASEQYF	TGTGCCAGCAGCTTAGTGGGGGGGGGATTAGCATCCGAGCAGTACTTC
.	TRBV30	TRBJ1-2	few	CAWSVGQNYGYTF	TGTGCCTGGAGTGTAGGACAGAACTATGGCTACACCTTC
.	TRBV29-1	TRBJ1-1	.	CSALQGLNTEAFF	TGCAGCGCCCTACAGGGCCTGAACACTGAAGCTTTCTTT
TRBD2	TRBV7-9	TRBJ2-3	.	CASSLARDSGIKDTQYF	TGTGCCAGCAGCTTAGCGCGAGATAGCGGGATCAAAGATACGCAGTATTTT
.	TRBV11-2	TRBJ1-1	.	CASNHGRVSEAFF	TGTGCCAGCAACCACGGCCGGGTCTCAGAAGCTTTCTTC
.	TRBV13	TRBJ1-1	.	CASSLDQDEAFF	TGTGCCAGCAGCTTAGACCAGGATGAAGCTTTCTTT
.	TRBV5-4	TRBJ2-5	.	CASSRPGALRETQYF	TGTGCCAGCAGCCGACCAGGGGCTTTGCGGGAGACCCAGTACTTC
.	TRBV6-5	TRBJ1-1	.	CASMGRSTEAFF	TGTGCCAGCATGGGGAGAAGTACTGAAGCTTTCTTT